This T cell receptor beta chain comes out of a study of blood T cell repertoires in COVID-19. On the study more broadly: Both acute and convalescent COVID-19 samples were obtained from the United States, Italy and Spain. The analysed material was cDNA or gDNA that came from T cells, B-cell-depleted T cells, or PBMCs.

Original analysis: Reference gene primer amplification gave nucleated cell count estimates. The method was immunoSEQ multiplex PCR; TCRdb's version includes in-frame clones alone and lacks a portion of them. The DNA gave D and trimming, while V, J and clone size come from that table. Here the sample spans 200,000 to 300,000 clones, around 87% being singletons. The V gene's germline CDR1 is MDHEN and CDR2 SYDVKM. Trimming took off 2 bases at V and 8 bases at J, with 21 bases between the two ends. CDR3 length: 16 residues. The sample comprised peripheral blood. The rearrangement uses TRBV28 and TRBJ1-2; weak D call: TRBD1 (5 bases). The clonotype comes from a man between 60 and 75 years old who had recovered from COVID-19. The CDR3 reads CASSLPGNRYLGGYTF. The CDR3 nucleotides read TGTGCCAGCAGTTTACCAGGGAATAGATATTTGGGGGGCTACACCTTC.